The 25 T cell receptor beta chains below all came from one sample that was sequenced in a study of OX40 agonist ivuxolimab in advanced cancers. Using immunoSEQ multiplex PCR, the repertoire was profiled, and TCRdb retains in-frame clones only, with some absent. Of 150,000 to 190,000 clones in the sample, 94% are singletons; the top ten hold about 0.3%. The starting material was CD4+ or CD8+ T cells sorted from blood, obtained in a trial of the OX40 agonist ivuxolimab. The receptors come from an adult with an advanced solid tumor such as melanoma, head and neck, liver or kidney cancer.

The chain is built from TRBV6-6 and TRBJ2-6, with D possibly being TRBD1 or TRBD2 (5 bases each). This CDR3 comprises 16 residues. The germline V and J ends were trimmed by 2 bases and 0 bases, with 8 bases remaining between them. The germline V gene has CDR1 MNHNY and CDR2 SVGAGI (reference sequence). CDR3 sequence (DNA): TGTGCCAGCAGTTACGGGGGATCCTCTGGGGCCAACGTCCTGACTTTC. Amino acid sequence: CASSYGGSSGANVLTF.

V and J are TRBV20-1 and TRBJ2-1, with D uncertain. V was cut by 3 bases and J by 6 bases, with 6 bases left in between. CDR1 is DFQATT, CDR2 SNEGSKA, per germline (reference sequence). The CDR3 is 11 amino acids. Written as DNA, the CDR3 is TGCAGTGCTAGGTGGGGCAATGAGCAGTTCTTC. Amino acids: CSARWGNEQFF.

The V and J genes are TRBV2 and TRBJ1-4; D is possibly TRBD1 (5 bases). Per the germline V gene, CDR1 is SNHLY and CDR2 is FYNNEI. V was shortened by 5 bases and J by 10 bases, with 8 bases between the two germline ends. This CDR3 comprises 11 residues. This CDR3 reads CASSWDGKLFF. The CDR3 DNA follows: TGTGCCAGCAGTTGGGACGGAAAACTGTTTTTT.

This rearrangement joins TRBV14 to TRBJ1-4; 10 positions match TRBD1. Trimming removed 4 bases from V and 5 bases from J; junction bases left unmatched: 4. In germline, CDR1 is SGHDN, CDR2 FVKESK. The CDR3 runs to 15 residues. CDR3 residues: CASSLRTGGNEKLFF. DNA of the CDR3: TGTGCCAGCAGCCTTCGGACAGGGGGGAATGAAAAACTGTTTTTT.

The gene calls are TRBV9 and TRBJ1-2; no clear D. Germline V gives CDR1 SGDLS, CDR2 YYNGEE. CDR3 length: 14 residues. Trimming pared 1 base from V and 4 bases from J, leaving 11 bases between. CDR3 amino acids: CASSVIGASYGYTF. CDR3 coding DNA: TGTGCCAGCAGCGTAATAGGTGCCTCCTATGGCTACACCTTC. Together with reference TRBV9 and TRBJ1-2, the CDR3 gives the full variable domain: DSGVTQTPKHLITATGQRVTLRCSPRSGDLSVYWYQQSLDQGLQFLIQYYNGEERAKGNILERFSAQQFPDLHSELNLSSLELGDSALYFCASSVIGASYGYTFGSGTRLTVV.

The chain couples TRBV9 to TRBJ2-5, with D possibly being TRBD1 (6 bases). The CDR3 totals 16 residues. V dropped 4 bases and J dropped 0 bases, with 16 bases sitting between them. Germline V gene lookup returns CDR1 SGDLS and CDR2 YYNGEE. The CDR3 DNA reads TGTGCCAGCAGCCCTAACGTTCAGGGGTACCAAGAGACCCAGTACTTC. It specifies CASSPNVQGYQETQYF.

The chain carries TRBV5-1 and TRBJ2-2, with TRBD1 identical over 7 bases. This CDR3 has 17 residues. Germline V CDR1 and CDR2: SGHRS, YFSETQ. V gave up 0 bases and J gave up 2 bases; unmatched junction bases: 7. The CDR3 region has the DNA TGCGCCAGCAGCTTGGCCGGCTCAGGGGGAAACACCGGGGAGCTGTTTTTT. Translated: CASSLAGSGGNTGELFF.

This chain joins TRBV7-8 and TRBJ2-7, with TRBD2 as a possible D gene (6 bases). Trimming left V 2 bases short and J 6 bases short, with 23 bases between. This CDR3 comprises 17 residues. Germline assignment: CDR1 SGHVS and CDR2 FQNEAQ. CDR3 sequence: CASSLFARGIFPPEQYF. CDR3 DNA: TGTGCCAGCAGCTTATTTGCCCGCGGGATCTTTCCTCCCGAGCAGTACTTC. Full variable domain (remainder filled in from reference TRBV7-8 and TRBJ2-7): GAGVSQSPRYKVAKRGQDVALRCDPISGHVSLFWYQQALGQGPEFLTYFQNEAQLDKSGLPSDRFFAERPEGSVSTLKIQRTQQEDSAVYLCASSLFARGIFPPEQYFGPGTRLTVT.

The chain uses TRBV28 and TRBJ1-3; 8 positions agree with TRBD1. After removal of 4 bases from V and 7 bases from J, the junction contained 9 bases not matched to a gene. Per germline, CDR1 MDHEN and CDR2 SYDVKM. The CDR3 is 15 residues long. This CDR3 is CASSSPGAGGNTIYF. As DNA, the CDR3 is TGTGCCAGCAGTTCCCCGGGGGCAGGGGGCAACACCATATATTTT.

This chain uses TRBV9 with TRBJ2-2; weak D call: TRBD1 (5 bases). Trimming took 0 bases from V and 5 from J, leaving 8 bases between them. Germline CDR1 SGDLS, CDR2 YYNGEE. The CDR3 consists of 14 residues. The CDR3 coding sequence is TGTGCCAGCAGCGTAGGGCCAGGGACCGGGGAGCTGTTTTTT. It specifies CASSVGPGTGELFF.

This chain joins TRBV11-2 and TRBJ1-5; D gene uncertain. Trimming took off 0 bases at V and 0 bases at J, with 6 bases between the two ends. Germline V gives CDR1 SGHAT, CDR2 FQNNGV. CDR3 length equals 15 residues. CDR3 sequence: CASSLEYGSNQPQHF. As DNA, the CDR3 is TGTGCCAGCAGCTTAGAGTACGGTAGCAATCAGCCCCAGCATTTT.

As concerns this clone: The sample holds other DNA sequences that translate to the same CDR3. The chain links TRBV9 to TRBJ1-2; D is ambiguous. V was cut by 0 bases and J by 4 bases, with 4 bases left in between. Germline-derived CDR1 and CDR2 are SGDLS and YYNGEE. This CDR3 is built from 12 residues. The CDR3 loop reads CASSVEGYGYTF. The DNA of the CDR3 is TGTGCCAGCAGCGTAGAAGGCTATGGCTACACCTTC.

The chain employs TRBV4-1 and TRBJ2-2; TRBD1 matches at 8 bases. The ends lost 5 bases at V and 7 bases at J; junction bases unmatched: 6. The CDR3 runs to 14 residues. Germline V CDR1 and CDR2: MGHRA, YSYEKL. CDR3 residues: CASSVQGAGGELFF. The CDR3 bases are TGCGCCAGCAGCGTTCAGGGGGCTGGCGGGGAGCTGTTTTTT.

The CDR3 coding sequence is TGTGCCAGCAGGCCAGGGGGCGCGCAGGTTTATGGCTACACCTTC. This encodes CASRPGGAQVYGYTF. This rearrangement joins TRBV2 to TRBJ1-2; TRBD1 aligns across 8 bases. CDR3 length equals 15 residues. Trimming cost V 6 bases and J 5 bases; bases outside gene matches: 11. Germline V lookup: CDR1 SNHLY, CDR2 FYNNEI.

V is TRBV9 and J is TRBJ2-3, with a weak D call TRBD2 (6 bases). The CDR3 length is 14 residues. Germline loops: CDR1 SGDLS, CDR2 YYNGEE. V was pared by 7 bases and J by 1 base, with 13 bases between. CDR3 region: CASGPTGGTDTQYF. The CDR3 nucleotides read TGTGCCAGCGGACCTACGGGGGGCACAGATACGCAGTATTTT.

V and J are TRBV29-1 and TRBJ2-2; D unresolved. V lost 4 bases and J lost 6, with 18 bases in between. CDR3 size: 15 residues. CDR1 and CDR2 (germline): SQVTM, ANQGSEA. Written as DNA, the CDR3 is TGCAGCGTTGGGGTAACCATTGACGGACCCGGGGAGCTGTTTTTT. Translating gives CSVGVTIDGPGELFF.

The chain employs TRBV10-3 and TRBJ1-2, with 8 nucleotides matching TRBD1. The CDR3 is 17 amino acids. Per the germline V gene, CDR1 is ENHRY and CDR2 is SYGVKD. V lost 5 bases to trimming and J lost 0 bases; unmatched junction nucleotides: 11. DNA for the CDR3: TGTGCCATCAGTACCGGGACAGGCTTCCAAGCTAACTATGGCTACACCTTC. Translation gives CAISTGTGFQANYGYTF.

The chain joins TRBV18 to TRBJ2-7, with D tentatively TRBD1 (6 bases). Germline CDR1 is KGHSH and CDR2 is LQKENI. The CDR3 runs to 14 residues. The V end was cut by 3 bases, the J end by 1 base, with 10 bases between. CDR3: CASSPWTESYEQYF. In DNA form, the CDR3 reads TGTGCCAGCTCACCTTGGACAGAATCCTACGAGCAGTACTTC.

CDR3 region: CASDTDRESYGYTF. DNA of the CDR3: TGTGCCAGCGACACCGACAGGGAATCGTATGGCTACACCTTC. This sequence joins TRBV21-1 and TRBJ1-2; TRBD1, the D gene given by the table, was not confirmed from the DNA. TRBV21-1 is a documented pseudogene. The CDR3 has 14 amino acids.

V usage is TRBV5-1 and J usage is TRBJ2-3; 8 nucleotides agree with TRBD2. The CDR3 is 19 residues long. From germline, CDR1 is SGHRS and CDR2 YFSETQ. Trimming cost V 4 bases and J 2 bases; bases outside gene matches: 18. The CDR3: CASSPGMGGGWRATDTQYF. For the CDR3, the DNA is TGCGCCAGCAGCCCAGGGATGGGCGGGGGGTGGAGGGCCACAGATACGCAGTATTTT.

J is TRBJ1-1 and V is TRBV4-1; 7 positions match TRBD1. Germline trimming cut 6 bases from V and 1 base from J; bases unmatched to any gene: 5. Germline V gene sequence: CDR1 MGHRA, CDR2 YSYEKL. There are 14 residues in the CDR3. In DNA form, the CDR3 reads TGCGCCAGCAGGACAGGGAGGGGGAACACTGAAGCTTTCTTT. This codes for CASRTGRGNTEAFF.

This chain joins TRBV7-6 and TRBJ1-6; possible D gene TRBD1, 6 bases. Trimming left V 1 base short and J 6 bases short, with 10 bases between. Looked up from germline, CDR1 is SGHVS and CDR2 is FNYEAQ. The CDR3 is 15 amino acids. CDR3: CASSLGGGVNSPLHF. CDR3 sequence (DNA): TGTGCCAGCAGCTTAGGAGGGGGTGTTAATTCACCCCTCCACTTT.

This chain uses TRBV21-1 with TRBJ1-1; the table calls TRBD1, which could not be checked here. TRBV21-1 is a listed pseudogene. The CDR3 has 18 residues. CDR3 DNA sequence: TGTGCCAGCAGCAAGACCCACCGGGACACAACTTCGAACACTGAAGCTTTCTTT. It specifies CASSKTHRDTTSNTEAFF.

The CDR3 bases are TGTGCCAGCAGGCCCCAGTGGTACTTC. Translation: CASRPQWYF. The chain combines TRBV6-9 with TRBJ2-7; the D is unclear. This CDR3 has 9 residues. The germline CDR1 and CDR2 sequences are MNHGY and SVAAGI. With 6 bases removed from V and 12 bases from J, the gap between germline ends came to 9 bases.

In nucleotides, the CDR3 is TGTGCCAGCAGCCTGGGACTAGCGGGAGGGCCGGGGAATGAGCAGTTCTTC. This codes for CASSLGLAGGPGNEQFF. The chain recombines TRBV9 with TRBJ2-1; 16 positions agree with TRBD2. Germline lookup yields CDR1 SGDLS and CDR2 YYNGEE. V lost 4 bases, J lost 7 bases, and 8 bases stayed unmatched. The CDR3 runs to 17 residues. The full variable domain, with the rest looked up from reference TRBV9 and TRBJ2-1, is DSGVTQTPKHLITATGQRVTLRCSPRSGDLSVYWYQQSLDQGLQFLIQYYNGEERAKGNILERFSAQQFPDLHSELNLSSLELGDSALYFCASSLGLAGGPGNEQFFGPGTRLTVL.